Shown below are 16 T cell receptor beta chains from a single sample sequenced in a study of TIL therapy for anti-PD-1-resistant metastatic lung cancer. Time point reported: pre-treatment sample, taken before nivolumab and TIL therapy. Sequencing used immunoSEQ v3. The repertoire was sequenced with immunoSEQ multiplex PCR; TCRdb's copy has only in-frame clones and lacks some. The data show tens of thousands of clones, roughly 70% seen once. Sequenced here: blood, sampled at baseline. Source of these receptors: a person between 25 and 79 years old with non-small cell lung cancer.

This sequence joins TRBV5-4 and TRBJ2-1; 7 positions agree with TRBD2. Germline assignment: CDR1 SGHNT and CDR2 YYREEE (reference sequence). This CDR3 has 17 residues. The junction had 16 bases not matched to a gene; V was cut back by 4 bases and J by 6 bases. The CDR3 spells CASSRVTPSGLGNEQFF. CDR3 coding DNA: TGTGCCAGCAGCCGCGTCACGCCTTCTGGACTAGGCAATGAGCAGTTCTTC.

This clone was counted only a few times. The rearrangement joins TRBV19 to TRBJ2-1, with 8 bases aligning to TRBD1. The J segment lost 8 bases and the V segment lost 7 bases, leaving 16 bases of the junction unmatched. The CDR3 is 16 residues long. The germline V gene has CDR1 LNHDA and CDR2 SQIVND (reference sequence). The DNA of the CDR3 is TGTGCCAGTAACCACGGGGGCAGGGGGCAGGTCGATGAGCAGTTCTTC. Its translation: CASNHGGRGQVDEQFF.

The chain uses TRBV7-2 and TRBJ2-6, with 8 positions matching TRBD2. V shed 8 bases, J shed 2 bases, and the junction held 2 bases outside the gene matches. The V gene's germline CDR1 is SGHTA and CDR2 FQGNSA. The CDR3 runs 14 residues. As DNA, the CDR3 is TGTGCCAGCTCGGGGGGGCCTGGGGCCAACGTCCTGACTTTC. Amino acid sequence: CASSGGPGANVLTF.

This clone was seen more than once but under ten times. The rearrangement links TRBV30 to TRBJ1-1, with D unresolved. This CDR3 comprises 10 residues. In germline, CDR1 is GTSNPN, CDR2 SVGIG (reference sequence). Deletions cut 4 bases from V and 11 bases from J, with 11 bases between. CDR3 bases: TGTGCCTGGATTTCCGCGGTTGCTTTCTTT. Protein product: CAWISAVAFF. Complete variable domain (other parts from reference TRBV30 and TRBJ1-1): SQTIHQWPATLVQPVGSPLSLECTVEGTSNPNLYWYRQAAGRGLQLLFYSVGIGQISSEVPQNLSASRPQDRQFILSSKKLLLSDSGFYLCAWISAVAFFGQGTRLTVV.

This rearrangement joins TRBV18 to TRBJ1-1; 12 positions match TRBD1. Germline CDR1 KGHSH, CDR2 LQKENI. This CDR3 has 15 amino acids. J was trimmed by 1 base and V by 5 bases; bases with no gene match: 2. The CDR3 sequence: CASSVGQGANTEAFF. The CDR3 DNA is TGTGCCAGCTCAGTGGGACAGGGGGCGAACACTGAAGCTTTCTTT. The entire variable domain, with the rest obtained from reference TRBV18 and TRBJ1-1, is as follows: NAGVMQNPRHLVRRRGQEARLRCSPMKGHSHVYWYRQLPEEGLKFMVYLQKENIIDESGMPKERFSAEFPKEGPSILRIQQVVRGDSAAYFCASSVGQGANTEAFFGQGTRLTVV.

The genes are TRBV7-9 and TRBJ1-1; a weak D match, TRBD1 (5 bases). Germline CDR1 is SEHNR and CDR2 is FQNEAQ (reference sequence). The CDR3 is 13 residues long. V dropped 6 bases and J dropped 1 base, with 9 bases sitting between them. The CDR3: CASRYTGNTEAFF. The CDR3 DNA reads TGTGCCAGCAGATACACAGGGAACACTGAAGCTTTCTTT.

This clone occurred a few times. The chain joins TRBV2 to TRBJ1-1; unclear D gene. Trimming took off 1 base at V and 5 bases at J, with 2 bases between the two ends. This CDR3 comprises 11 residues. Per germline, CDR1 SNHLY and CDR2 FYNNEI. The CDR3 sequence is CASSEGTEAFF. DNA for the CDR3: TGTGCCAGCAGTGAAGGGACTGAAGCTTTCTTT.

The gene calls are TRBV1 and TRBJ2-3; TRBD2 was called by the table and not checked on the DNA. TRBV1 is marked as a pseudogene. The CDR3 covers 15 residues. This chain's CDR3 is CTSSDHRGGTDTQYF. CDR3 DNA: TGCACCAGCAGCGACCATAGGGGGGGAACAGATACGCAGTATTTT.

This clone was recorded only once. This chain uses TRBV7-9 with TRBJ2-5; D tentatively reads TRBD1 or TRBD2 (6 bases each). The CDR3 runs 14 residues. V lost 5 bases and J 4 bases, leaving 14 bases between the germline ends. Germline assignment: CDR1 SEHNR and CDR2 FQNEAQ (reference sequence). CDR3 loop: CASSTRQEGETQYF. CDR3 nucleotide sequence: TGTGCCAGCAGCACGCGACAGGAGGGAGAGACCCAGTACTTC.

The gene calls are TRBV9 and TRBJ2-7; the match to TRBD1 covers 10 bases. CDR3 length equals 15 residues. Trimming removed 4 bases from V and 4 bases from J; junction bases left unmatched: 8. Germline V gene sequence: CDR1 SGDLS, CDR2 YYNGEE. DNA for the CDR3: TGTGCCAGCAGCTCCGCTCCGGGACAGGGGTACGAGCAGTACTTC. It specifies CASSSAPGQGYEQYF. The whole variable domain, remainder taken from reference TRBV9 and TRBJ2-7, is DSGVTQTPKHLITATGQRVTLRCSPRSGDLSVYWYQQSLDQGLQFLIQYYNGEERAKGNILERFSAQQFPDLHSELNLSSLELGDSALYFCASSSAPGQGYEQYFGPGTRLTVT.

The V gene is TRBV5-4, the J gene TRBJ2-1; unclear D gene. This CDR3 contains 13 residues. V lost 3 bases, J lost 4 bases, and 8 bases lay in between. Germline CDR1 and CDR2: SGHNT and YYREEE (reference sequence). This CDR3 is CASSWTSYNEQFF. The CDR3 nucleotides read TGTGCCAGCAGCTGGACCAGTTACAATGAGCAGTTCTTC.

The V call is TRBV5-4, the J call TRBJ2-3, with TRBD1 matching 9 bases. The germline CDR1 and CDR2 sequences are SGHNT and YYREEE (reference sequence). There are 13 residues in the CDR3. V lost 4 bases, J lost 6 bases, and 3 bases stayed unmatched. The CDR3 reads CASSQTGGDTQYF. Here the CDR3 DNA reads TGTGCCAGCAGCCAGACAGGGGGTGATACGCAGTATTTT.

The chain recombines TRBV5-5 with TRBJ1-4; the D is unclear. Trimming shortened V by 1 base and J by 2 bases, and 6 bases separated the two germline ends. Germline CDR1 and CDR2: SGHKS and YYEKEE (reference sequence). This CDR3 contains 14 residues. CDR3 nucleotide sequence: TGTGCCAGCAGCTTGACGGGGACTAATGAAAAACTGTTTTTT. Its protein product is CASSLTGTNEKLFF.

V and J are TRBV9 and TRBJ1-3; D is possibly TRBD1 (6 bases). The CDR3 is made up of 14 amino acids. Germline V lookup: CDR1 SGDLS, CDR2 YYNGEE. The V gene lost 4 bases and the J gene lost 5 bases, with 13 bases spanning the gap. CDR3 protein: CASSSGGRRNTIYF. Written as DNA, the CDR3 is TGTGCCAGCAGCTCCGGGGGGCGAAGAAACACCATATATTTT.

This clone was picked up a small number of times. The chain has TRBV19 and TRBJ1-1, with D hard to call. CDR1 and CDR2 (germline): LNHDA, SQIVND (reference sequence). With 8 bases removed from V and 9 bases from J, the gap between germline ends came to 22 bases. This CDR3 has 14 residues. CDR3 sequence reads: CASLELARSEKAFF. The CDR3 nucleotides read TGTGCCAGTCTTGAACTGGCACGCTCAGAAAAAGCTTTCTTT. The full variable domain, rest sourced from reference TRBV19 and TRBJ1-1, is DGGITQSPKYLFRKEGQNVTLSCEQNLNHDAMYWYRQDPGQGLRLIYYSQIVNDFQKGDIAEGYSVSREKKESFPLTVTSAQKNPTAFYLCASLELARSEKAFFGQGTRLTVV.

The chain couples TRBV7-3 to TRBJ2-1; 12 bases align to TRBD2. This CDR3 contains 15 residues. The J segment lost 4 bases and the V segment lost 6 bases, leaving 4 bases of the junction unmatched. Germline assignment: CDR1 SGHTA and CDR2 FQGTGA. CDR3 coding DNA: TGTGCCAGCAGACCTACTAGCGGGGGGTACAATGAGCAGTTCTTC. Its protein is CASRPTSGGYNEQFF.